This T cell receptor beta chain was found in a study of naive and memory T cell subsets. This clonotype was seen a few times. Germline CDR1 MNHEY, CDR2 SVGEGT. The CDR3 covers 14 residues. V lost 0 bases and J lost 2, with 7 bases in between. Alpha and beta libraries were amplified separately from the second PCR onward. Cells stained for CD3, CD4, CD8, CD45RA, CD27 and viability were sorted into four CD45RA/CD27 subsets. The beta constant-region primer was an equimolar mix of two oligonucleotides covering TRBC1 and TRBC2. The cDNA 3' end received a ligated single-stranded oligonucleotide carrying the SP2 primer and a 12-nucleotide UMI. TCRdb re-derived calls from the UMI-ligation and nested PCR reads in MiXCR, one entry per CDR3 protein. This repertoire shows around 90,000 distinct CDR3 sequences, around 6.5% found once; its top ten account for about 1.6%.

The sequence came from a human donor in good health. Sequencing input: central memory CD4+ T cells from blood. The chain joins TRBV6-2 or TRBV6-3 to TRBJ1-1; D remains unclear. The CDR3 coding sequence is TGTGCCAGCAGTTACTCCTATCGAAACACTGAAGCTTTCTTT. Protein sequence: CASSYSYRNTEAFF.